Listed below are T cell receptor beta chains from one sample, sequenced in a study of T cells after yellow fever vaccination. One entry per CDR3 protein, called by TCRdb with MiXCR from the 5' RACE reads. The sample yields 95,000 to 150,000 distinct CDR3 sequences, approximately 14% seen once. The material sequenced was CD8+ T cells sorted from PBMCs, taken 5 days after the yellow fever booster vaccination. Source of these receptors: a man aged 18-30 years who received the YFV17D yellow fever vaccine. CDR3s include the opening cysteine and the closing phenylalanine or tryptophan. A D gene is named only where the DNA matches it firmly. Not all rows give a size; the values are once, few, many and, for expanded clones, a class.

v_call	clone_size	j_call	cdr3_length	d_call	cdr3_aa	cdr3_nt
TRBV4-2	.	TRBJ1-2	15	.	CASSQESGGSYGYTF	TGTGCCAGCAGCCAAGAAAGCGGGGGCAGCTATGGCTACACCTTC
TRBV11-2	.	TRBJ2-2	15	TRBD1	CASSGQGGLTGELFF	TGTGCCAGCAGCGGACAGGGGGGGCTCACCGGGGAGCTGTTTTTT
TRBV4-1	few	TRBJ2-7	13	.	CASSRHFESEQYF	TGCGCCAGCAGCCGCCATTTCGAGAGCGAGCAGTACTTC
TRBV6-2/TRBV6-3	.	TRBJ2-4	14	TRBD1	CASSTGVAKNIQYF	TGTGCCAGCAGTACAGGGGTAGCCAAAAACATTCAGTACTTC
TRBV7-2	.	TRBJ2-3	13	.	CASSPDNTDTQYF	TGTGCCAGCAGCCCCGACAACACAGATACGCAGTATTTT
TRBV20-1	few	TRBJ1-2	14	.	CSARDQKRRDGYTF	TGCAGTGCTAGAGATCAAAAACGGAGGGATGGCTACACCTTC
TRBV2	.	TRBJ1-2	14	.	CASRRVGEDYGYTF	TGTGCCAGCAGGAGGGTCGGGGAGGACTATGGCTACACCTTC
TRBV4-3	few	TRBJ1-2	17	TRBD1	CASSLWDRGQKNYGYTF	TGCGCCAGCAGCCTATGGGACAGGGGGCAAAAGAACTATGGCTACACCTTC
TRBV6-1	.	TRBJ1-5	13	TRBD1	CAAWRGLNQPQHF	TGTGCGGCCTGGAGGGGGCTTAATCAGCCCCAGCATTTT
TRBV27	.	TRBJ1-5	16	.	CASRSYGQESNQPQHF	TGTGCCAGCAGGTCTTACGGGCAGGAGAGCAATCAGCCCCAGCATTTT
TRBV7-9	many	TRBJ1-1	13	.	CASSLDWGPEAFF	TGTGCCAGCAGCTTAGATTGGGGTCCTGAAGCTTTCTTT
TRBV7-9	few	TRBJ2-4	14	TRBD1	CASSTGTVQNIQYF	TGTGCCAGCAGCACCGGGACAGTTCAAAACATTCAGTACTTC
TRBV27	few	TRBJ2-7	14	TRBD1	CASSSGQGAYEQYF	TGTGCCAGCAGTTCGGGACAGGGGGCCTACGAGCAGTACTTC
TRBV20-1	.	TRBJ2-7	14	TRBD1	CSATGFSTTYEQYF	TGCAGTGCGACAGGGTTTTCGACAACCTACGAGCAGTACTTC
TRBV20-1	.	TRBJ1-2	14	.	CSARVTRGGDGYTF	TGCAGTGCTAGAGTCACCAGGGGAGGAGATGGCTACACCTTC
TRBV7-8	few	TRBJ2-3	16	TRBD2	CASSPGLAGSTDTQYF	TGTGCCAGCAGCCCGGGACTAGCGGGGAGCACAGATACGCAGTATTTT
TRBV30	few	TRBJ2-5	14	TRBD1	CAWIGTGGEETQYF	TGTGCCTGGATCGGGACAGGGGGCGAGGAGACCCAGTACTTC
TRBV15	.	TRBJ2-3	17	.	CATSFPAWDTRDGTQYF	TGTGCCACCAGCTTTCCAGCCTGGGACACCCGGGATGGTACGCAGTATTTT
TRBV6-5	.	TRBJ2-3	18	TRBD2	CASSYSWTSGGLTDTQYF	TGTGCCAGCAGTTATTCTTGGACTAGCGGGGGACTCACAGATACGCAGTATTTT
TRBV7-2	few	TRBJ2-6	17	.	CASSLMGSLSGANVLTF	TGTGCCAGCAGCTTAATGGGCAGCCTCTCTGGGGCCAACGTCCTGACTTTC
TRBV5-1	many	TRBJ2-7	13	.	CASSLRSAYEQYF	TGCGCCAGCAGCTTGAGGTCGGCCTACGAGCAGTACTTC
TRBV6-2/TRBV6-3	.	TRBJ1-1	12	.	CASTVGRAPAFF	TGTGCCAGCACGGTTGGGCGGGCGCCAGCTTTCTTT
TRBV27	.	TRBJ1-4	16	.	CASSLSPTGSNEKLFF	TGTGCCAGCAGTTTATCTCCGACAGGTTCTAATGAAAAACTGTTTTTT
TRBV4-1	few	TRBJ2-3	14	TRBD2	CASSHLAGTDTQYF	TGCGCCAGCAGCCACTTAGCGGGTACAGATACGCAGTATTTT
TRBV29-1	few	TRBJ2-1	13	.	CSVDRQDYNEQFF	TGCAGCGTTGATAGGCAGGATTACAATGAGCAGTTCTTC
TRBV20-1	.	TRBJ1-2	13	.	CSWRGYDNYGYTF	TGCAGCTGGCGGGGATACGACAACTATGGCTACACCTTC
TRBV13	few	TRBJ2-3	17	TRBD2	CASSSETSGVHTDTQYF	TGTGCCAGCAGCTCGGAGACTAGCGGGGTGCACACAGATACGCAGTATTTT
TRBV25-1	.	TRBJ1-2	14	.	CASSSGGGNYGYTF	TGTGCCAGCAGTAGCGGGGGCGGCAACTATGGCTACACCTTC
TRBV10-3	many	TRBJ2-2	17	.	CAISPVQLSRESGELFF	TGTGCCATCAGCCCAGTACAACTCTCGAGGGAATCCGGGGAGCTGTTTTTT
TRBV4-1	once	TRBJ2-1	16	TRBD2	CASSLTWTSGYNEQFF	TGCGCCAGCAGCCTAACCTGGACTAGCGGGTACAATGAGCAGTTCTTC
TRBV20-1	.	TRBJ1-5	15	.	CSARDGGSGAQPQHF	TGCAGTGCTAGAGATGGGGGCTCTGGCGCTCAGCCCCAGCATTTT
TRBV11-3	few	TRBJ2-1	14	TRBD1	CASSMGQGFDEQFF	TGTGCCAGCAGCATGGGACAGGGATTCGATGAGCAGTTCTTC
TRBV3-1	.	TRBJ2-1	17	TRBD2	CASSQGTGTSGGNEQFF	TGTGCCAGCAGCCAGGGAACCGGGACTAGCGGGGGGAATGAGCAGTTCTTC
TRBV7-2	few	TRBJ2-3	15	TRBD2	CASSLGTSGGDTQYF	TGTGCCAGCAGTCTGGGGACTAGCGGGGGAGATACGCAGTATTTT
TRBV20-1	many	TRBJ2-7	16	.	CSASDPLKSSSYEQYF	TGCAGTGCTAGCGATCCTCTTAAGTCGAGCTCCTACGAGCAGTACTTC
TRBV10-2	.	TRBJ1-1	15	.	CASSENLGGNTEAFF	TGCGCCAGCAGTGAGAACTTGGGGGGTAACACTGAAGCTTTCTTT
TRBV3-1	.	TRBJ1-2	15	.	CASSRGPSRNYGYTF	TGTGCCAGCAGCCGGGGACCCTCCCGGAACTATGGCTACACCTTC